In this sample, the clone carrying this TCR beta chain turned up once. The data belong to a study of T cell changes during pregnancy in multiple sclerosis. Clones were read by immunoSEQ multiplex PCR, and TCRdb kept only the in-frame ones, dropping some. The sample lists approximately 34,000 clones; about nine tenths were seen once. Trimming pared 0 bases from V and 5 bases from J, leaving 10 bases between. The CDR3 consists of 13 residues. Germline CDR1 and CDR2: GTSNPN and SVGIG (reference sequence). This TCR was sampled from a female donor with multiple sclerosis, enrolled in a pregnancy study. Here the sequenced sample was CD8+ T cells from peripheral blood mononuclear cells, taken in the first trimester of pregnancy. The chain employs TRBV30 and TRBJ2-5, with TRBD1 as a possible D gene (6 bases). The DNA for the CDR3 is TGTGCCTGGAGTGTAGCCAGGGGTGAGACCCAGTACTTC. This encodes CAWSVARGETQYF.